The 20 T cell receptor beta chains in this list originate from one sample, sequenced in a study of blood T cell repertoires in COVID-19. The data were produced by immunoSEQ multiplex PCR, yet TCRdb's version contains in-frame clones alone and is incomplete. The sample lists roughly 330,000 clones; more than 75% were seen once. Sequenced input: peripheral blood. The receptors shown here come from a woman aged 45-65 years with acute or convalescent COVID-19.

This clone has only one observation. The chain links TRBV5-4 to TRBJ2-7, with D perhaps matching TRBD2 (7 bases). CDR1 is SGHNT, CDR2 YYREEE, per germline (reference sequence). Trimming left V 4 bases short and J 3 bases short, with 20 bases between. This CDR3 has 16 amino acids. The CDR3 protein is CASSRGAGPGGYEQYF. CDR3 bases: TGTGCCAGCAGCCGGGGGGCGGGCCCAGGAGGCTACGAGCAGTACTTC.

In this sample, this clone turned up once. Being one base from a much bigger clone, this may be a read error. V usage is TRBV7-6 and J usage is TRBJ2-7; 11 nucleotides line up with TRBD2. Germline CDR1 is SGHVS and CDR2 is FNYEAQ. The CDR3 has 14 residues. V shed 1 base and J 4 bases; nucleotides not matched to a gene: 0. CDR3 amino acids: CASSLGLAGYEQYF. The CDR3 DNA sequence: TGTGCCAGCAGCTTAGGACTAGCGGGATACGAGCAGTACTTC.

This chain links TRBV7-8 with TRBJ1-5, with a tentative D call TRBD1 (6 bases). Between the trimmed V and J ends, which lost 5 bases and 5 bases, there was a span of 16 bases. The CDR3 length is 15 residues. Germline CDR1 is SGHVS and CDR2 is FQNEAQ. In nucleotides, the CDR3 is TGTGCCAGCAGCCACAGAACAGGGCGGGATCAGCCCCAGCATTTT. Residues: CASSHRTGRDQPQHF.

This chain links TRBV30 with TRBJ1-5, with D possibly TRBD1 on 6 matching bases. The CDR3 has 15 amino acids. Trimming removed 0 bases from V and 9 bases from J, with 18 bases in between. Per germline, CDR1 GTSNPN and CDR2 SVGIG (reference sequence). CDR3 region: CAWSVAGALTGPQHF. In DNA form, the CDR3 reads TGTGCCTGGAGTGTAGCAGGGGCGCTTACGGGGCCCCAGCATTTT.

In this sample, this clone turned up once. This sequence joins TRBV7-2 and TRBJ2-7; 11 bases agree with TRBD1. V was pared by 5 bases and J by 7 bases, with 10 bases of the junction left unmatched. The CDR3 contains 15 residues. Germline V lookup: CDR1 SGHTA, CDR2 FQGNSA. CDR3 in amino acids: CASSRVGTGGLEQYF. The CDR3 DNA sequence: TGTGCCAGCAGCCGCGTTGGGACAGGGGGATTGGAGCAGTACTTC.

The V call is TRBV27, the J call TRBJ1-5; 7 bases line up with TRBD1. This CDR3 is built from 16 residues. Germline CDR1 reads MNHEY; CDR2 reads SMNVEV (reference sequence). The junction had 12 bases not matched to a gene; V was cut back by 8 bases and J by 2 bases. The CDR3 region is CASASRGAYGNQPQHF. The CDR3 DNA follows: TGTGCCAGCGCTAGCAGGGGGGCCTACGGCAATCAGCCCCAGCATTTT.

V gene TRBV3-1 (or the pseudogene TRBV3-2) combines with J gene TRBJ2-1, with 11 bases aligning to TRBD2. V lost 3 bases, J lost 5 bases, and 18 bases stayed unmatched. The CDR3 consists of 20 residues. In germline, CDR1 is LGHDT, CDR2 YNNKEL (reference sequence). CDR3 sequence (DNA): TGTGCCAGCAGCCACTACGGTGGTAGCGGGAGGGCGCCCCCAAACAATGAGCAGTTCTTC. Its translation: CASSHYGGSGRAPPNNEQFF.

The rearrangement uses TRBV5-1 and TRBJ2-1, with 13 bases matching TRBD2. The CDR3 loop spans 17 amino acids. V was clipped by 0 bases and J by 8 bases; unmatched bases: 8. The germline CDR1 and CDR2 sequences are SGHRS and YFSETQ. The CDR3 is CASSLGQGTSGTDEQFF. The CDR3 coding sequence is TGCGCCAGCAGCTTGGGGCAGGGGACTAGCGGGACCGATGAGCAGTTCTTC.

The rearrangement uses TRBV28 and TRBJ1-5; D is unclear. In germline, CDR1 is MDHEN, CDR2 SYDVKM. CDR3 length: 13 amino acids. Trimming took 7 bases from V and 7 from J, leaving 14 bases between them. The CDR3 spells CASNTAPGQPQHF. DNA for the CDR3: TGTGCCAGCAACACTGCCCCGGGGCAGCCCCAGCATTTT.

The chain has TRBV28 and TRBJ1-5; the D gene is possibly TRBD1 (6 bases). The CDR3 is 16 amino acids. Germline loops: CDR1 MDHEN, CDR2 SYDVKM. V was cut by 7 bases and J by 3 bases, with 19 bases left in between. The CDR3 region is CASIGGGLYPNQPQHF. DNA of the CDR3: TGTGCCAGCATCGGCGGGGGCCTTTACCCCAATCAGCCCCAGCATTTT.

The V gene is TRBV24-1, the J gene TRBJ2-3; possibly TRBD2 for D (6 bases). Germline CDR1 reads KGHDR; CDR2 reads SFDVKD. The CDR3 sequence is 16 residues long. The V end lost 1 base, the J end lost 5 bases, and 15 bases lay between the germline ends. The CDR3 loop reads CATSDFGDLRVDTQYF. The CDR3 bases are TGTGCCACCAGTGATTTCGGGGACTTGCGGGTAGATACGCAGTATTTT.

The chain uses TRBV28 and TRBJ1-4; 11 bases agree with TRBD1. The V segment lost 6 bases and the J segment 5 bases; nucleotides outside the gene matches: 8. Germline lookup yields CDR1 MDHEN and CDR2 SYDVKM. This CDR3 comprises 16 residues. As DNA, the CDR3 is TGTGCCAGCAGAAAGCGGACAGGGGGCCTAAATGAAAAACTGTTTTTT. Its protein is CASRKRTGGLNEKLFF.

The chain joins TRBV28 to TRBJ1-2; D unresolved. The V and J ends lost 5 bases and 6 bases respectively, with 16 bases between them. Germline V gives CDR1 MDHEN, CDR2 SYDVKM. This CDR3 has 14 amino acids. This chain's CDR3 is CASSLATGSNGYTF. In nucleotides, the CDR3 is TGTGCCAGCAGTCTGGCGACGGGGAGCAATGGCTACACCTTC.

The CDR3 sequence: CASSIRTGGANYGYTF. The DNA of the CDR3 is TGTGCCAGCAGCATAAGGACAGGGGGGGCTAACTATGGCTACACCTTC. The chain carries TRBV7-2 and TRBJ1-2, with 10 bases lining up with TRBD1. J lost 0 bases, V lost 5 bases, and 6 bases had no gene match. The CDR3 has 16 residues. Germline CDR1 reads SGHTA; CDR2 reads FQGNSA.

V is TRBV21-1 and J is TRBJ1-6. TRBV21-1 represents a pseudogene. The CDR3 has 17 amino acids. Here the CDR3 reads CASSRGRESDLNSPLHF. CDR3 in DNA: TGTGCCAGCAGCAGAGGGAGGGAGTCGGACCTAAATTCACCCCTCCACTTT.

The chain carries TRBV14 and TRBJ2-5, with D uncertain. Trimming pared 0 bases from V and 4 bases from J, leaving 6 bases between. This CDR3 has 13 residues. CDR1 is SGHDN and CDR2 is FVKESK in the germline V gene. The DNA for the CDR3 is TGTGCCAGCAGCCAAGATTTGCGAGAGACCCAGTACTTC. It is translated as CASSQDLRETQYF.

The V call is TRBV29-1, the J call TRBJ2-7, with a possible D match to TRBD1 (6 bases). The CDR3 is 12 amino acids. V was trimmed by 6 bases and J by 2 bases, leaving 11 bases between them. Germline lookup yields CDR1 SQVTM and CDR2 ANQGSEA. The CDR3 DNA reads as TGCAGCGTCGGGACAAGTACCTACGAGCAGTACTTC. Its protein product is CSVGTSTYEQYF.

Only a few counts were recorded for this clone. The CDR3 coding sequence is TGCGCCAGCAGCCCGACCCCCGGACAGGGGAGCACAGATACGCAGTATTTT. The encoded protein is CASSPTPGQGSTDTQYF. The V and J genes are TRBV4-1 and TRBJ2-3; 9 bases align to TRBD1. The germline V gene encodes CDR1 MGHRA and CDR2 YSYEKL. The CDR3 length is 17 residues. V was pared by 4 bases and J by 0 bases, with 8 bases of the junction left unmatched.

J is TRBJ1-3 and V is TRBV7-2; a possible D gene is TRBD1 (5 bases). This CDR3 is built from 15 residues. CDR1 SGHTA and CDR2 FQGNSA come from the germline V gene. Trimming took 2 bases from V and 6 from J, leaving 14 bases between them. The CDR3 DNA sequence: TGTGCCAGCAGCTTACGCGGGGCGCTTGTAAACACCATATATTTT. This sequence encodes CASSLRGALVNTIYF.

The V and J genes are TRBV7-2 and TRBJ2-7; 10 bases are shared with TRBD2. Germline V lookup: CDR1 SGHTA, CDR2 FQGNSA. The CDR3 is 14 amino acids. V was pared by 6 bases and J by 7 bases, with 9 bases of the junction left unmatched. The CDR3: CASRTQGTSVEQYF. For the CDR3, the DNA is TGTGCCAGCAGGACCCAGGGGACTAGCGTTGAGCAGTACTTC.